The 15 T cell receptor beta chains presented below share a single source sample, sequenced in a study of blood T cell repertoires in COVID-19 (TCRdb year 2020). The library was produced with the immunoSEQ multiplex PCR assay. TCRdb mirrors the immuneACCESS table, restricted to in-frame sequences. Some clones are absent from its copies; in checked studies, under half trace to an unresolved V gene, and the reason for the others is unknown. The sample contains 90,000 to 100,000 clones, 84% of them found a single time. The ten biggest clones cover roughly 2% of the sample. The specimen was peripheral blood. The source of these receptors is a man between 65 and 80 years old with active or convalescent COVID-19.

The chain recombines TRBV3-1 (or the pseudogene TRBV3-2) with TRBJ1-1; D uncertain. Germline V gene data show CDR1 as LGHDT and CDR2 as YNNKEL (reference sequence). The germline V and J ends were trimmed by 1 base and 2 bases, with 14 bases remaining between them. The CDR3 sequence is 16 residues long. CDR3 in amino acids: CASSQALGEGNTEAFF. CDR3 in DNA: TGTGCCAGCAGCCAAGCGCTCGGTGAGGGTAACACTGAAGCTTTCTTT.

The rearrangement links TRBV7-3 to TRBJ2-2; D call uncertain. The germline CDR1 and CDR2 sequences are SGHTA and FQGTGA. The CDR3 loop spans 14 amino acids. V was pared by 1 base and J by 7 bases, with 10 bases between. The CDR3 region is CASSLRRKGGELFF. CDR3 nucleotide sequence: TGTGCCAGCAGCTTAAGGAGAAAAGGCGGGGAGCTGTTTTTT.

This chain connects TRBV19 to TRBJ1-4, with D perhaps TRBD1 (6 bases). Germline CDR1 LNHDA, CDR2 SQIVND (reference sequence). Trimming took 4 bases from V and 8 from J, leaving 20 bases between them. The CDR3 length is 16 residues. The CDR3 protein is CASSKRQAQKVEKLFF. CDR3 nucleotides: TGTGCCAGTAGTAAGAGACAGGCGCAAAAGGTGGAAAAACTGTTTTTT.

In its sample, this clone was seen a few times. CDR3 coding DNA: TGTGCCAGCAGCCGGGACGGAGACAGGGTCACTGAAGCTTTCTTT. It codes for CASSRDGDRVTEAFF. The chain employs TRBV11-2 and TRBJ1-1, with 7 positions matching TRBD1. The junction had 10 bases not matched to a gene; V was cut back by 5 bases and J by 4 bases. From germline, CDR1 is SGHAT and CDR2 FQNNGV. CDR3 length: 15 residues. The whole variable domain, filled in from reference TRBV11-2 and TRBJ1-1, reads EAGVAQSPRYKIIEKRQSVAFWCNPISGHATLYWYQQILGQGPKLLIQFQNNGVVDDSQLPKDRFSAERLKGVDSTLKIQPAKLEDSAVYLCASSRDGDRVTEAFFGQGTRLTVV.

The chain uses TRBV16 and TRBJ1-2; the D gene is possibly TRBD1 (5 bases). Germline V gives CDR1 KGHSY, CDR2 FQNENV. The CDR3 totals 15 residues. Trimming removed 2 bases from V and 0 bases from J, with 10 bases in between. CDR3 loop: CASSQEGASNYGYTF. For the CDR3, the DNA is TGTGCCAGCAGCCAAGAAGGGGCCTCTAACTATGGCTACACCTTC.

This clone was detected once. The chain is built from TRBV2 and TRBJ2-7; D might be TRBD2 (6 bases). The CDR3 covers 13 residues. CDR1 and CDR2 from the germline V gene are SNHLY and FYNNEI. V was cut by 3 bases and J by 7 bases, with 13 bases left in between. The CDR3 reads CASSDLVADEQYF. DNA of the CDR3: TGTGCCAGCAGTGACTTGGTAGCGGATGAGCAGTACTTC.

This clone has a handful of counts. V gene TRBV10-3 combines with J gene TRBJ1-6, with 11 nucleotides matching TRBD1. The CDR3 totals 18 residues. J gave up 8 bases and V 10 bases, and 19 bases lay outside the gene matches. Germline loops: CDR1 ENHRY, CDR2 SYGVKD. CDR3 sequence: CATQGGTGGLNRHSPLHF. CDR3 nucleotides: TGTGCCACCCAAGGTGGGACAGGGGGGCTTAACCGACATTCACCCCTCCACTTT.

As DNA, the CDR3 is TGTGCCAGTAGCAGACAGGGACCCATGAACACTGAAGCTTTCTTT. Protein product: CASSRQGPMNTEAFF. V usage is TRBV19 and J usage is TRBJ1-1, with TRBD1 matching 7 bases. The junction had 7 bases not matched to a gene; V was cut back by 6 bases and J by 0 bases. CDR1 is LNHDA, CDR2 SQIVND, per germline (reference sequence). This CDR3 comprises 15 residues.

CDR3 nucleotide sequence: TGCGCCAGCAGCTTCCGACTAGCGGGGGACGAGCAGTACTTC. Translating it yields CASSFRLAGDEQYF. The chain couples TRBV5-1 to TRBJ2-7; 12 bases match TRBD2. This CDR3 comprises 14 residues. Germline values: CDR1 SGHRS, CDR2 YFSETQ. J was trimmed by 5 bases and V by 2 bases; bases with no gene match: 2. Filled out from reference TRBV5-1 and TRBJ2-7, the complete variable domain reads KAGVTQTPRYLIKTRGQQVTLSCSPISGHRSVSWYQQTPGQGLQFLFEYFSETQRNKGNFPGRFSGRQFSNSRSEMNVSTLELGDSALYLCASSFRLAGDEQYFGPGTRLTVT.

The chain carries TRBV18 and TRBJ2-3; 13 bases are a match to TRBD2. V was pared by 6 bases and J by 3 bases, with 9 bases of the junction left unmatched. Germline lookup yields CDR1 KGHSH and CDR2 LQKENI. There are 17 residues in the CDR3. The CDR3 sequence is CASSPLTSGGATDTQYF. The CDR3 nucleotides are TGTGCCAGCTCCCCTCTTACTAGCGGGGGGGCGACAGATACGCAGTATTTT.

The rearrangement uses TRBV7-8 and TRBJ2-5, with TRBD2 as a possible D gene (5 bases). Germline CDR1 reads SGHVS; CDR2 reads FQNEAQ. V was clipped by 1 base and J by 5 bases, with 11 bases between them. This CDR3 has 14 residues. CDR3 protein: CASSLGGRGETQYF. Here the CDR3 DNA reads TGTGCCAGCAGCTTAGGAGGTCGGGGTGAGACCCAGTACTTC.

The CDR3 sequence is CASSRGTNTEAFF. CDR3 nucleotide sequence: TGTGCCAGCAGCCGGGGGACGAACACTGAAGCTTTCTTT. V is TRBV7-3 and J is TRBJ1-1; possible D gene TRBD1, 5 bases. The germline gives CDR1 SGHTA, CDR2 FQGTGA. The CDR3 covers 13 residues. V lost 5 bases and J 1 base, leaving 8 bases between the germline ends.

The chain carries TRBV18 and TRBJ2-5; TRBD1 might be the D (5 bases). CDR1 is KGHSH and CDR2 is LQKENI in the germline V gene. The CDR3 loop spans 13 amino acids. Trimming cost V 3 bases and J 5 bases, with 10 bases left between them. Here the CDR3 reads CASSPAGKETQYF. DNA of the CDR3: TGTGCCAGCTCACCGGCAGGGAAGGAGACCCAGTACTTC.

The chain joins TRBV2 to TRBJ2-2; 7 positions agree with TRBD2. Germline CDR1 SNHLY, CDR2 FYNNEI. V was pared by 7 bases and J by 3 bases, with 11 bases of the junction left unmatched. The CDR3 is 16 amino acids. The CDR3 protein is CASNGGGAQDTGELFF. CDR3 DNA sequence: TGTGCCAGCAATGGGGGAGGGGCCCAGGACACCGGGGAGCTGTTTTTT.

This clone occurred a few times. The chain links TRBV2 to TRBJ2-1, with 11 bases aligning to TRBD1. The junction had 12 bases not matched to a gene; V was cut back by 6 bases and J by 2 bases. The germline CDR1 and CDR2 sequences are SNHLY and FYNNEI. The CDR3 extends over 18 amino acids. CDR3 loop: CASSRVSGQGVTYNEQFF. The CDR3 nucleotides are TGTGCCAGCAGCCGAGTTTCGGGACAGGGGGTAACCTACAATGAGCAGTTCTTC.